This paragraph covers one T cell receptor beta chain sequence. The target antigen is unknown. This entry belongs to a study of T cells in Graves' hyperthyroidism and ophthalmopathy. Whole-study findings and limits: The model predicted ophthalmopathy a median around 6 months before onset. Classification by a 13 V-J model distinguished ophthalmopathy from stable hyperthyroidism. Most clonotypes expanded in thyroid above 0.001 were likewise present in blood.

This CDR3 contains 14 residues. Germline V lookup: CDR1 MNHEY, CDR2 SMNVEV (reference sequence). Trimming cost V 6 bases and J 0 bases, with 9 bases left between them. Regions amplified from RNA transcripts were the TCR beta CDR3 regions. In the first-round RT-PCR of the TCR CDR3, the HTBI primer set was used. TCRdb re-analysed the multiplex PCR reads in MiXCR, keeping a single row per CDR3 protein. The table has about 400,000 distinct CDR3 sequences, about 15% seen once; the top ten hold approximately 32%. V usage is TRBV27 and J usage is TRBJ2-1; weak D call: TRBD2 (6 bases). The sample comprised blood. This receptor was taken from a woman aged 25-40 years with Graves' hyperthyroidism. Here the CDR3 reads CASRAGPSYNEQFF. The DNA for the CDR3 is TGTGCCAGCAGAGCGGGTCCCTCCTACAATGAGCAGTTCTTC.